This T cell receptor (beta chain) was documented in a study of cytotoxic CD8 clonotypes in ibrutinib-treated CLL. The J segment lost 10 bases and the V segment lost 3 bases, leaving 20 bases of the junction unmatched. CDR1 SGDLS and CDR2 YYNGEE come from the germline V gene. This CDR3 is 18 amino acids long. The method was immunoSEQ multiplex PCR; TCRdb's version includes in-frame clones alone and lacks a portion of them. The data hold about 310,000 clones, with just under 80% observed a single time. The source material was PBMCs, sampled before ibrutinib treatment. This sequence joins TRBV9 and TRBJ2-1; TRBD2 matches 9 bases. This receptor was taken from a human donor with chronic lymphocytic leukemia. Here the CDR3 DNA reads TGTGCCAGCAGCGCCAATCCGACTAGCGGTGACGGGGCTAAGGAGCAGTTCTTC. Encoded protein: CASSANPTSGDGAKEQFF.